These T cell receptor beta chains were read from a single sample in a study of cytomegalovirus exposure and HLA in healthy donors. The repertoire was sequenced with immunoSEQ multiplex PCR; TCRdb's copy has only in-frame clones and lacks some. The table shows about 180,000 clones, with around 70% occurring only once. Material for sequencing was PBMCs. The receptors originated from a male donor in good health and CMV-seronegative. CDR3s leave out the opening cysteine and the closing phenylalanine or tryptophan. The order of the fields is V gene, D gene, J gene, CDR3 protein. The D gene is left open where the match is weak.

TRBV5-1,TRBD1,TRBJ1-5,ASSFGQGNQPQH
TRBV7-8,TRBD1,TRBJ1-3,ASSIRTGVSGNTIY
TRBV6-5,TRBD1,TRBJ2-7,ASSYSGTEYYEQY
TRBV28,NA,TRBJ2-4,ASSPGFQGNIQY
TRBV27,TRBD1,TRBJ1-5,ASSSTGEAQPQH
TRBV6-5,TRBD1,TRBJ2-7,ASSYSGTGGNEQY
TRBV18,TRBD1,TRBJ1-2,ASSRVTTGDYGYT
TRBV5-1,NA,TRBJ2-6,ASSGSDSSGANVLT
TRBV4-3,NA,TRBJ2-3,ASSQAPTRADTQY
TRBV7-6,NA,TRBJ1-4,ASSSQIPSATNEKLF
TRBV5-4,TRBD1,TRBJ2-4,ASSSQGASNIQY
TRBV7-2,TRBD1,TRBJ2-7,ASSLATGGTGSYEQY
TRBV11-2,TRBD1,TRBJ1-5,ASSSEDREGQPQH
TRBV27,TRBD1,TRBJ2-3,ASSFIGDRDTDTQY
TRBV30,TRBD2,TRBJ2-1,AWVEGAGGNEQF
TRBV7-3,NA,TRBJ1-2,ASSLNQGYGYT
TRBV7-9,NA,TRBJ2-7,SSSVSSYEQY
TRBV30,TRBD1,TRBJ1-5,AWSAGTGGTQPQH
TRBV28,NA,TRBJ2-3,ASSLGGSDTQY
TRBV7-2,TRBD1,TRBJ1-5,ASSLTGADQPQH
TRBV30,NA,TRBJ1-1,AWSVSRQTEAF
TRBV30,TRBD2,TRBJ2-7,AWRVGLAGARSYEQY
TRBV4-3,TRBD1,TRBJ1-3,ASSAGQGTTGNTIY
TRBV11-2,TRBD1,TRBJ1-2,ASSHGGRGLINYGYT
TRBV7-2,TRBD2,TRBJ2-1,ASSSLGTSRNEQF
TRBV5-8,NA,TRBJ1-5,ASSPDFPNQPQH
TRBV6-6,TRBD1,TRBJ1-6,ASSSTGGSSPLH
TRBV6-6,NA,TRBJ1-2,ASLPDSRRGYT
TRBV28,TRBD1,TRBJ1-2,ASSPGQSNYGYT
TRBV7-9,NA,TRBJ2-2,ASSSTQSYANTGELF
TRBV5-4,NA,TRBJ1-2,ASSLERRVYGYT
TRBV5-1,TRBD2,TRBJ2-1,ASSLGLAEGNEQF
TRBV2,NA,TRBJ1-1,ASSAGQSNTEAF
TRBV30,NA,TRBJ1-5,AWSLPNFNQPQH
TRBV6-1,NA,TRBJ1-6,ASTWVGTTNSPLH
TRBV5-6,NA,TRBJ1-2,ASSLAGQNYGYT
TRBV19,TRBD1,TRBJ2-7,ATGTGGFNEQY
TRBV6-7,NA,TRBJ2-3,ASSYSSRGAATDTQY